A single sample gave rise to the 12 T cell receptor beta chains below, sequenced in a study of Graves' ophthalmopathy and Graves' hyperthyroidism. The TCR beta CDR3 regions underwent amplification from RNA transcripts. HTBI-primed first-round RT-PCR preceded second-round multiplex PCR. Each CDR3 protein is one row after TCRdb ran MiXCR on the multiplex PCR reads. The sample has 900,000 to 1,200,000 distinct CDR3 sequences; around a third are singletons. The sample taken for sequencing was peripheral blood or thyroid tissue (not recorded which). Source of these receptors: an adult man with Graves' hyperthyroidism.

The chain combines TRBV20-1 with TRBJ2-7, with 10 bases lining up with TRBD1. Germline CDR1 DFQATT, CDR2 SNEGSKA (reference sequence). The CDR3 totals 13 residues. The J segment lost 3 bases and the V segment lost 6 bases, leaving 5 bases of the junction unmatched. The CDR3 DNA follows: TGCAGTGCCGTGGGACAGGGGCTCTACGAGCAGTACTTC. As protein: CSAVGQGLYEQYF.

This clonotype was counted between two and nine times. V gene TRBV12-3 or TRBV12-4 combines with J gene TRBJ2-5; weak D call: TRBD1 (6 bases). The CDR3 spans 19 residues. V was trimmed by 8 bases and J by 1 base, leaving 29 bases between them. This CDR3 reads CASGYRDTLHPSGQETQYF. The CDR3 nucleotides read TGTGCCAGCGGCTACCGGGACACCCTACACCCTAGTGGCCAAGAGACCCAGTACTTC.

The CDR3 coding sequence is TGTGCCAGCAGGAGACTAGCGGGGGGGCCCCACGAGCAGTACTTC. It codes for CASRRLAGGPHEQYF. This chain connects TRBV11-2 to TRBJ2-7; 14 bases map to TRBD2. Germline assignment: CDR1 SGHAT and CDR2 FQNNGV. This CDR3 spans 15 amino acids. Trimming removed 6 bases from V and 5 bases from J; junction bases left unmatched: 6. Full variable domain (rest looked up from reference TRBV11-2 and TRBJ2-7): EAGVAQSPRYKIIEKRQSVAFWCNPISGHATLYWYQQILGQGPKLLIQFQNNGVVDDSQLPKDRFSAERLKGVDSTLKIQPAKLEDSAVYLCASRRLAGGPHEQYFGPGTRLTVT.

The table lists this clonotype with many counts. A read error may account for a junction end that differs from germline. This chain links TRBV5-6 with TRBJ2-7; D may match TRBD1 or TRBD2 (6 bases each). The length of the CDR3 is 15 residues. The V gene's germline CDR1 is SGHDT and CDR2 YYEEEE. CDR3 residues: CASSLVGGGPYEQYF. CDR3 coding DNA: TGCGCCAGCAGCTTGGTTGGAGGGGGACCCTACGAGCAGTACTTC.

This clonotype was counted ten times or more. The chain has TRBV5-6 and TRBJ2-5; the D gene could be TRBD1 or TRBD2 (5 bases each). The CDR3 has 15 amino acids. Germline V gene sequence: CDR1 SGHDT, CDR2 YYEEEE. Trimming removed 2 bases from V and 5 bases from J, with 16 bases in between. The CDR3 here is CASSLTPGPRETQYF. CDR3 nucleotides: TGTGCCAGCAGCTTAACCCCGGGACCCAGGGAGACCCAGTACTTC.

The chain uses TRBV10-3 and TRBJ2-2; tentatively, D is TRBD1 (6 bases). The CDR3 extends over 15 amino acids. Trimming shortened V by 8 bases and J by 5 bases, and 18 bases separated the two germline ends. CDR1 and CDR2 from the germline V gene are ENHRY and SYGVKD. In DNA, the CDR3 is TGTGCCATCGAGTCAGGTCGAGGGGGTACCGGGGAGCTGTTTTTT. Translation: CAIESGRGGTGELFF.

Here the CDR3 reads CASNGGGGRGQETQYF. The CDR3 bases are TGTGCCAGCAACGGTGGTGGAGGGAGAGGGCAAGAGACCCAGTACTTC. The chain combines TRBV5-4 with TRBJ2-5, with TRBD2 as a possible D gene (6 bases). This CDR3 has 16 amino acids. Germline V gives CDR1 SGHNT, CDR2 YYREEE (reference sequence). The V end was cut by 6 bases, the J end by 2 bases, with 20 bases between.

In this sample, this clonotype turned up a few times. This chain connects TRBV25-1 to TRBJ1-1; TRBD1 agrees at 8 bases. Unmatched junction bases numbered 6, after V lost 6 bases and J lost 0 bases. The CDR3 totals 15 residues. Germline CDR1 reads MGHDK; CDR2 reads SYGVNS. This chain's CDR3 is CASSGWTGMNTEAFF. The CDR3 bases are TGTGCCAGCAGCGGGTGGACAGGGATGAACACTGAAGCTTTCTTT.

V and J are TRBV29-1 and TRBJ2-5; D ambiguous. The CDR3 length is 13 residues. Germline CDR1 is SQVTM and CDR2 is ANQGSEA. V was trimmed by 4 bases and J by 0 bases, leaving 9 bases between them. The CDR3 bases are TGCAGCGTTGGTGGCAGCTACCAAGAGACCCAGTACTTC. Translating gives CSVGGSYQETQYF.

The rearrangement links TRBV6-2 or TRBV6-3 to TRBJ1-2; weak D call: TRBD1 (5 bases). V dropped 7 bases and J dropped 11 bases, with 20 bases sitting between them. Per the germline V gene, CDR1 is MNHEY and CDR2 is SVGEGT. The CDR3 runs to 13 residues. CDR3 in DNA: TGTGCCAGCAAAACGCCGGCCCGTGGGGGTTACACCTTC. Protein sequence: CASKTPARGGYTF.

This clonotype was counted many times. The J gene is TRBJ1-2, the V gene TRBV4-1; D is unresolved. CDR1 MGHRA and CDR2 YSYEKL come from the germline V gene. The germline V and J ends were trimmed by 1 base and 8 bases, with 11 bases remaining between them. This CDR3 is built from 13 residues. The chain's CDR3 is CASSQVGSAGYTF. The CDR3 DNA sequence: TGCGCCAGCAGCCAAGTCGGGTCCGCAGGCTACACCTTC.

The chain recombines TRBV10-3 with TRBJ1-3; TRBD1 agrees at 9 bases. The CDR3 sequence is 13 residues long. V gave up 4 bases and J gave up 8 bases; unmatched junction bases: 3. CDR1 is ENHRY and CDR2 is SYGVKD in the germline V gene. CDR3 sequence (DNA): TGTGCCATCAGTGGGGACAGGGCGGACACCATATATTTT. It codes for CAISGDRADTIYF.